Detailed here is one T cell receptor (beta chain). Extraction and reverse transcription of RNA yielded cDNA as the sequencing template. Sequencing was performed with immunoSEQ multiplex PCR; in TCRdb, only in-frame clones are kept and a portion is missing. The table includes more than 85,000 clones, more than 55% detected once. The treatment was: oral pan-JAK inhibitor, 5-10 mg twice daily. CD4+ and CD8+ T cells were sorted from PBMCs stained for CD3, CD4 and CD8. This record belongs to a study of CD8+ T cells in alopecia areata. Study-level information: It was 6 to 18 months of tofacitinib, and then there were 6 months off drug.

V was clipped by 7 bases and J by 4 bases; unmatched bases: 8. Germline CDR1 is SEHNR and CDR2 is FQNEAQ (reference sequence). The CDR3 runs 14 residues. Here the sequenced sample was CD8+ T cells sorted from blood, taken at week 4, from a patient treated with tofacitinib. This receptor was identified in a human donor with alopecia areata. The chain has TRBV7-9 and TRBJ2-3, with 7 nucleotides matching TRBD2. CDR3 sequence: CASTTSAPSDTQYF. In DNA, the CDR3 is TGTGCCAGCACCACTAGCGCCCCTTCAGATACGCAGTATTTT.